This T cell receptor (beta chain) comes out of a study of shared clonotypes between healthy human individuals. The naive CD8 subset, CD45RO-negative cells positively selected for CCR7, excluded terminally differentiated effector memory CD45RA+ cells. Profiled with immunoSEQ multiplex PCR; TCRdb holds only in-frame clones, not every one. This table has about 2 million clones, roughly 94% appearing once. The source is a man younger than 35 in good health. The specimen was naive CD8+ T cells sorted from blood.

CDR3 coding DNA: TGTGCCAGCAGCTCTAGGACAGGGGGGGACTATGGCTACACCTTC. Encoded protein: CASSSRTGGDYGYTF. This chain joins TRBV11-2 and TRBJ1-2; TRBD1 matches at 10 bases. CDR3 length: 15 residues. With 4 bases clipped from V and 3 bases from J, the junction kept 5 bases outside the gene matches. Germline CDR1 SGHAT, CDR2 FQNNGV. Based on the CDR3 plus reference TRBV11-2 and TRBJ1-2, the full variable domain is EAGVAQSPRYKIIEKRQSVAFWCNPISGHATLYWYQQILGQGPKLLIQFQNNGVVDDSQLPKDRFSAERLKGVDSTLKIQPAKLEDSAVYLCASSSRTGGDYGYTFGSGTRLTVV.